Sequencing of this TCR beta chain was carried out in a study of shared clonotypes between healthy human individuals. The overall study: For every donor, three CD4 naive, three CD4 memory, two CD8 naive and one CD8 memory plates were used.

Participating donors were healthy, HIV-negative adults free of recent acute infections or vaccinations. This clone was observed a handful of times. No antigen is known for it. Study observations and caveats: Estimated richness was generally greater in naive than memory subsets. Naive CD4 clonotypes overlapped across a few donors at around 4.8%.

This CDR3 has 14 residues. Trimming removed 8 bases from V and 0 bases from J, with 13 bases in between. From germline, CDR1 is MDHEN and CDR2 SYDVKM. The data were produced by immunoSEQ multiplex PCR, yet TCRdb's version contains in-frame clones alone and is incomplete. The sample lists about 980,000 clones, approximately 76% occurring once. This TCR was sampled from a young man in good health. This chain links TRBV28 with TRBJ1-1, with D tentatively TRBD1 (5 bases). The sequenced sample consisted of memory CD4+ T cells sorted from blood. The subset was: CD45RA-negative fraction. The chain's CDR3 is CASHNTGLNTEAFF. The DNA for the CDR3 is TGTGCCAGCCACAACACAGGCCTGAACACTGAAGCTTTCTTT.